This T cell receptor beta chain was found in a study of OX40 agonist ivuxolimab in advanced cancers. Turning to the study itself: Patients received ivuxolimab, an intravenous treatment, every 2 weeks at 0.01 to 10 mg/kg. Dose-escalation patients' cancers were hepatocellular carcinoma, melanoma, renal cell or head and neck cancer. Study observations and caveats: Low clonal expansion, among the lowest seen, marked partial responders at 0.1-3.0 mg/kg. More expanded clones were seen, on average, in CD8+ T cells than in CD4+.

The table came from immunoSEQ multiplex PCR; TCRdb's copy has only in-frame clones and leaves some out. This table has fewer than 80,000 clones, about 89% appearing once. Remarks on this clone: The antigen is undetermined.

The CDR3 has 17 residues. The germline gives CDR1 GTSNPN, CDR2 SVGIG (reference sequence). V lost 3 bases, J lost 2 bases, and 22 bases lay in between. The chain combines TRBV30 with TRBJ2-5; D may be TRBD1 (7 bases). The clonotype originates from an adult with an advanced solid tumor such as melanoma, head and neck, liver or kidney cancer. The sample in question was CD4+ or CD8+ T cells sorted from blood, obtained in a trial of the OX40 agonist ivuxolimab. DNA of the CDR3: TGTGCCTGGAGAGGAGGGGGCGGGCGTTGGGGACAAGAGACCCAGTACTTC. Residues: CAWRGGGGRWGQETQYF.